Listed here are 25 T cell receptor beta chains from one sample, sequenced in a study of T cells after yellow fever vaccination. TCRdb passed the 5' RACE reads through MiXCR, listing each CDR3 protein once. The sample contains some 420,000 distinct CDR3 sequences, around 19% of which appear only once. Specimen: PBMCs, collected before the yellow fever booster vaccination. These receptor sequences come from a man aged 18 to 35 who received the YFV17D yellow fever vaccine.

This clonotype was seen a few times. The chain has TRBV7-9 and TRBJ2-7; 14 nucleotides match TRBD2. The CDR3 consists of 15 residues. Germline V gene sequence: CDR1 SEHNR, CDR2 FQNEAQ (reference sequence). With V trimmed by 3 bases and J by 5 bases, 3 bases remained unmatched. CDR3 in amino acids: CASSFGTSGGDEQYF. DNA of the CDR3: TGTGCCAGCAGCTTTGGGACTAGCGGGGGAGACGAGCAGTACTTC.

The chain is built from TRBV6-6 and TRBJ2-2; the match to TRBD2 covers 10 bases. The CDR3 runs to 15 residues. CDR1 is MNHNY, CDR2 SVGAGI, per germline (reference sequence). V trimming: 5 bases; J trimming: 7 bases; junction bases outside the gene matches: 7. CDR3 bases: TGTGCCAGCAGTCCCCAGCGGGGGGGCGTCGGGGAGCTGTTTTTT. It encodes CASSPQRGGVGELFF.

Ten or more counts support this clonotype. This rearrangement joins TRBV5-1 to TRBJ1-5; no firm D call. Per the germline V gene, CDR1 is SGHRS and CDR2 is YFSETQ. Trimming stripped 0 bases from V and 2 bases from J, with 9 bases between. The CDR3 length is 15 residues. CDR3 amino acids: CASSLDGLGNQPQHF. Here the CDR3 DNA reads TGCGCCAGCAGCTTGGATGGGTTGGGCAATCAGCCCCAGCATTTT.

This clonotype has a handful of counts. This sequence joins TRBV7-2 and TRBJ2-3; 11 nucleotides align to TRBD2. J was trimmed by 6 bases and V by 5 bases; bases with no gene match: 13. CDR3 length: 17 amino acids. Germline CDR1 reads SGHTA; CDR2 reads FQGNSA. CDR3 DNA: TGTGCCAGCAGCCCCTACCCCCCTAGCGGGGGGCCGGATACGCAGTATTTT. This sequence encodes CASSPYPPSGGPDTQYF.

The chain joins TRBV29-1 to TRBJ1-2, with 9 bases matching TRBD1. The ends lost 7 bases at V and 8 bases at J; junction bases unmatched: 8. Germline V gives CDR1 SQVTM, CDR2 ANQGSEA. This CDR3 spans 12 amino acids. The CDR3, as DNA: TGCAGCGCCGAGGGACAGGGCAAAGGCTACACCTTC. The encoded protein is CSAEGQGKGYTF.

This clonotype has only a few counts. The chain couples TRBV7-2 to TRBJ2-7; D could derive from TRBD1 or TRBD2 (8 bases each). CDR1 is SGHTA and CDR2 is FQGNSA in the germline V gene. This CDR3 comprises 15 residues. V was shortened by 5 bases and J by 3 bases, with 17 bases between the two germline ends. CDR3 region: CASSPGGGGHYEQYF. CDR3 nucleotides: TGTGCCAGCAGCCCAGGGGGCGGGGGGCACTACGAGCAGTACTTC.

This clonotype has a handful of counts. The CDR3: CASSHYRPGAEPFF. The CDR3 DNA sequence: TGTGCCAGCAGCCATTATCGCCCGGGGGCGGAACCGTTCTTC. This chain uses TRBV7-2 with TRBJ2-1; D tentatively reads TRBD1 or TRBD2 (6 bases each). In germline, CDR1 is SGHTA, CDR2 FQGNSA. V lost 5 bases, J lost 15 bases, and 23 bases lay in between. The CDR3 runs to 14 residues. Variable domain in full (rest from reference TRBV7-2 and TRBJ2-1): GAGVSQSPSNKVTEKGKDVELRCDPISGHTALYWYRQSLGQGLEFLIYFQGNSAPDKSGLPSDRFSAERTGGSVSTLTIQRTQQEDSAVYLCASSHYRPGAEPFFGPGTRLTVL.

The chain has TRBV20-1 and TRBJ2-1; D remains ambiguous. The germline V and J ends were trimmed by 2 bases and 8 bases, with 10 bases remaining between them. The CDR3 is 12 residues long. In germline, CDR1 is DFQATT, CDR2 SNEGSKA (reference sequence). This CDR3 reads CSARWGGDEQFF. In nucleotides, the CDR3 is TGCAGTGCTAGATGGGGTGGGGATGAGCAGTTCTTC.

This chain joins TRBV6-5 and TRBJ1-2; D unclear. The germline V and J ends were trimmed by 6 bases and 8 bases, with 13 bases remaining between them. Germline V gene sequence: CDR1 MNHEY, CDR2 SVGAGI. This CDR3 spans 12 amino acids. CDR3 region: CASSLRGSGYTF. CDR3 nucleotides: TGTGCCAGCAGCCTCCGGGGTAGCGGCTACACCTTC.

This clonotype was counted between two and nine times. V usage is TRBV7-2 and J usage is TRBJ2-7; D might be TRBD1 or TRBD2, each matching 5 bases. V shed 2 bases and J shed 3 bases, with 14 bases lying between them. The germline CDR1 and CDR2 sequences are SGHTA and FQGNSA. CDR3 length: 15 amino acids. For the CDR3, the DNA is TGTGCCAGCAGCTTATGGGGGTCGGCACTCTACGAGCAGTACGTC. Translation: CASSLWGSALYEQYV.

With respect to this clonotype: An end of the junction differs from the germline gene, which may be a read error. The V call is TRBV5-4, the J call TRBJ2-2, with TRBD2 as a possible D gene (6 bases). Per the germline V gene, CDR1 is SGHNT and CDR2 is YYREEE (reference sequence). This CDR3 has 16 residues. This CDR3 is CASCLGSEGRTGELFF. The CDR3, as DNA: TGTGCCAGCTGCTTGGGCTCTGAGGGGAGGACCGGGGAGCTGTTTTTT.

This clonotype was seen a few times. This chain joins TRBV6-5 and TRBJ2-4; D unclear. From germline, CDR1 is MNHEY and CDR2 SVGAGI. The CDR3 has 14 residues. V was clipped by 6 bases and J by 1 base, with 10 bases between them. In DNA form, the CDR3 reads TGTGCCAGCAGGCCAGGTGCGGCCAAAAACATTCAGTACTTC. Its protein product is CASRPGAAKNIQYF.

V usage is TRBV11-2 and J usage is TRBJ2-5; D uncertain. The CDR3 is 12 residues long. Germline V CDR1 and CDR2: SGHAT, FQNNGV. Between the trimmed V and J ends, which lost 6 bases and 5 bases, there was a span of 10 bases. The chain's CDR3 is CASSYALETQYF. In DNA form, the CDR3 reads TGTGCCAGCAGTTACGCCCTGGAGACCCAGTACTTC.

The CDR3 nucleotides read TGTGCCTCTGGGATAGGGGGGCCCTCCTACGAGCAGTACGTC. Its protein product is CASGIGGPSYEQYV. The chain is built from TRBV6-1 and TRBJ2-7; D possibly matches TRBD1 or TRBD2 (6 bases each). Trimming stripped 11 bases from V and 0 bases from J, with 17 bases between. The CDR3 contains 14 residues. CDR1 is MNHNS and CDR2 is SASEGT in the germline V gene.

This clonotype came up many times. The chain recombines TRBV29-1 with TRBJ2-5, with 11 bases fitting TRBD2. Germline CDR1 reads SQVTM; CDR2 reads ANQGSEA. This CDR3 contains 14 residues. Trimming removed 3 bases from V and 4 bases from J; junction bases left unmatched: 4. Here the CDR3 reads CSVDPSGGPETQYF. CDR3 in DNA: TGCAGCGTTGATCCTAGCGGGGGGCCAGAGACCCAGTACTTC.

The chain carries TRBV12-3 or TRBV12-4 and TRBJ2-3; 7 bases agree with TRBD1. Trimming took 10 bases from V and 8 from J; bases not matched to a gene: 18. The CDR3 runs 15 residues. The DNA of the CDR3 is TGTGCCACCTCGCTTCTAGGGGGCCTTGGAGTTACGCAGTATTTT. It codes for CATSLLGGLGVTQYF.

The table lists this clonotype with many counts. The chain couples TRBV9 to TRBJ1-2; TRBD1 aligns across 8 bases. The germline gives CDR1 SGDLS, CDR2 YYNGEE. With 3 bases clipped from V and 8 bases from J, the junction kept 12 bases outside the gene matches. The CDR3 extends over 15 amino acids. The CDR3 region has the DNA TGTGCCAGCAGCGCAGGGGGCCCTACAGCTATGGGCTACACCTTC. Encoded protein: CASSAGGPTAMGYTF.

This chain uses TRBV7-9 with TRBJ2-1, with D hard to call. The V gene lost 7 bases and the J gene lost 0 bases, with 16 bases spanning the gap. Per germline, CDR1 SEHNR and CDR2 FQNEAQ (reference sequence). CDR3 length: 16 residues. CDR3 in amino acids: CASISGDASSYNEQFF. The DNA for the CDR3 is TGTGCCAGCATCTCCGGCGACGCAAGCTCCTACAATGAGCAGTTCTTC.

Here the CDR3 reads CASRLRGGTEAFF. CDR3 sequence (DNA): TGTGCCAGCAGACTACGCGGGGGGACTGAAGCTTTCTTT. V and J are TRBV6-2 or TRBV6-3 and TRBJ1-1, with a tentative D call TRBD1 (5 bases). This CDR3 region has 13 residues. Germline V CDR1 and CDR2: MNHEY, SVGEGT. Between the trimmed V and J ends, which lost 6 bases and 5 bases, there was a span of 13 bases.

This chain links TRBV27 with TRBJ2-7; the match to TRBD1 covers 10 bases. In germline, CDR1 is MNHEY, CDR2 SMNVEV (reference sequence). The CDR3 is 14 residues long. The junction had 9 bases not matched to a gene; V was cut back by 6 bases and J by 7 bases. CDR3 region: CASSPRDRGREQYF. The CDR3 DNA reads as TGTGCCAGCAGCCCCCGGGACAGGGGTAGGGAGCAGTACTTC.

This clonotype was seen a few times. The chain is built from TRBV5-1 and TRBJ2-6; TRBD1 aligns across 7 bases. Germline V gene lookup returns CDR1 SGHRS and CDR2 YFSETQ. V shed 3 bases, J shed 4 bases, and the junction held 10 bases outside the gene matches. This CDR3 is built from 17 residues. This CDR3 is CASSSVTGAPGANVLTF. CDR3 in DNA: TGCGCCAGCAGCTCCGTTACAGGGGCCCCCGGGGCCAACGTCCTGACTTTC.

The sample holds many counts of this clonotype. The J gene is TRBJ2-5, the V gene TRBV2, with TRBD2 matching over 8 bases. V shed 4 bases, J shed 7 bases, and the junction held 8 bases outside the gene matches. CDR1 is SNHLY, CDR2 FYNNEI, per germline. The CDR3 sequence is 14 residues long. This CDR3 is CASSGAAAGVTQYF. The CDR3 DNA reads as TGTGCCAGCAGTGGGGCAGCAGCGGGGGTGACCCAGTACTTC. The full variable domain, rest sourced from reference TRBV2 and TRBJ2-5, is EPEVTQTPSHQVTQMGQEVILRCVPISNHLYFYWYRQILGQKVEFLVSFYNNEISEKSEIFDDQFSVERPDGSNFTLKIRSTKLEDSAMYFCASSGAAAGVTQYFGPGTRLLVL.

This clonotype was seen repeatedly, ten times or more. The chain is built from TRBV7-2 and TRBJ2-1; D ambiguous. The CDR3 has 14 residues. V was pared by 3 bases and J by 2 bases, with 8 bases between. CDR1 is SGHTA and CDR2 is FQGNSA in the germline V gene. CDR3 nucleotides: TGTGCCAGCAGCTTCAGTGTCCCCTACAATGAGCAGTTCTTC. It encodes CASSFSVPYNEQFF.

The V call is TRBV18, the J call TRBJ1-1; the D gene is possibly TRBD1 (6 bases). The V and J ends lost 6 bases and 0 bases respectively, with 17 bases between them. This CDR3 region has 16 residues. Germline assignment: CDR1 KGHSH and CDR2 LQKENI. The CDR3 DNA follows: TGTGCCAGCTCCCCGGTTCGGGGGCTGATGAACACTGAAGCTTTCTTT. Its protein is CASSPVRGLMNTEAFF.

This clonotype appeared a few times. The V and J genes are TRBV20-1 and TRBJ2-7; maybe TRBD1 (6 bases). V was trimmed by 0 bases and J by 3 bases, leaving 15 bases between them. The CDR3 contains 15 residues. The V gene's germline CDR1 is DFQATT and CDR2 SNEGSKA (reference sequence). The CDR3 protein is CSARDKAGVFYEQYF. CDR3 DNA sequence: TGCAGTGCTAGAGATAAGGCAGGGGTTTTCTACGAGCAGTACTTC.